This T cell receptor beta chain was captured by sequencing in a study of T cells after yellow fever vaccination. In the study overall: Researchers used SMART-Seq v4 Ultra Low Input to prepare fractions that had low cell numbers. Study-wide results and limits: Clonotype sharing between CD4 and CD8 compartments was small.

The sample holds a few counts of this clonotype. Antigen specificity is unknown. CDR3 length: 16 amino acids. Per germline, CDR1 SGHTA and CDR2 FQGTGA. Trimming cost V 5 bases and J 6 bases; bases outside gene matches: 9. The authors made TCR cDNA by 5'RACE template switching, adding a universal primer site and UMIs. A single record per CDR3 protein comes from TCRdb applying MiXCR to the 5' RACE reads. The sample holds about 630,000 distinct CDR3 sequences, 12% seen once. The sequences come from PBMCs, collected on the day of the yellow fever booster vaccination. This receptor was identified in a man aged 25 to 40 who received the YFV17D yellow fever vaccine. The chain carries TRBV7-3 and TRBJ2-2, with 10 bases matching TRBD2. The CDR3, as DNA: TGTGCCAGCAGCCCCTGGACTCTAGCGGGAGCCGGGGAGCTGTTTTTT. It encodes CASSPWTLAGAGELFF.